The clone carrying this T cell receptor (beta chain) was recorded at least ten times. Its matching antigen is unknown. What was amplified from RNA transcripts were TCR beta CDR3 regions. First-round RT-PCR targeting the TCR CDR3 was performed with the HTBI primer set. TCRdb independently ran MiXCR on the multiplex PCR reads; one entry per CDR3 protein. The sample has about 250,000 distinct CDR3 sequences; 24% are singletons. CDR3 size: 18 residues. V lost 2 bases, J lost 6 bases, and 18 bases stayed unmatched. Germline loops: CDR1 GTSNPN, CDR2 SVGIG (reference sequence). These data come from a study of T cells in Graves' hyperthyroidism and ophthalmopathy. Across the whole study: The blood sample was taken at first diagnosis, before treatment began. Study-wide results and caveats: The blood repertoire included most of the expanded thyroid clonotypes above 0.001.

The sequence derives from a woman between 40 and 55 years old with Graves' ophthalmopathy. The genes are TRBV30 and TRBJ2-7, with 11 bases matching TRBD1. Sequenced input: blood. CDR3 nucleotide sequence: TGTGCCTGGAGTACCACTAAGGACAGGGGGCCTCGTATGGGCGAGCAGTACTTC. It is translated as CAWSTTKDRGPRMGEQYF.